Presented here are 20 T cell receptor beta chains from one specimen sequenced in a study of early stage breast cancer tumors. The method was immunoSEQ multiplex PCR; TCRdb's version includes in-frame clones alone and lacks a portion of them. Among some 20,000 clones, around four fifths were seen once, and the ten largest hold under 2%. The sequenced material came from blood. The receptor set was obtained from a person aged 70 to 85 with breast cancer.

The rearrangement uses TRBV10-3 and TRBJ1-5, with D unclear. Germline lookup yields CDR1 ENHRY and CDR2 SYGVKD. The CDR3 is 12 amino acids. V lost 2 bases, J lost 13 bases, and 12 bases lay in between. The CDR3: CAISEGALPQHF. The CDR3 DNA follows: TGTGCCATCAGTGAGGGAGCCTTGCCTCAGCATTTT.

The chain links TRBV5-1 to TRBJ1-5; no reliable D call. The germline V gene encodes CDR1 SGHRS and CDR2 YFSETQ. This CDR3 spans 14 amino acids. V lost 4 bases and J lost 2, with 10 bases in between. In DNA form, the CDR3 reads TGCGCCAGCAGCCGGGGAACCGGCAATCAGCCCCAGCATTTT. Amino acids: CASSRGTGNQPQHF.

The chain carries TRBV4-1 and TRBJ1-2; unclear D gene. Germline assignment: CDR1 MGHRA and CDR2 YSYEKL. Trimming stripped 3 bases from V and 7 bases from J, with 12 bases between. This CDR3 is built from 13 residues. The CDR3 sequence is CASSQRPGAGYTF. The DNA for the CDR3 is TGCGCCAGCAGCCAGAGGCCGGGTGCTGGCTACACCTTC.

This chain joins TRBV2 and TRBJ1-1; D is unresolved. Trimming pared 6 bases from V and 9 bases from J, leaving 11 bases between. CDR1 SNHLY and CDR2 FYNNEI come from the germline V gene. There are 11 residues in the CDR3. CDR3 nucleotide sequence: TGTGCCAGCAGAATTGAGACAAAAGCTTTCTTT. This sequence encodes CASRIETKAFF.

The CDR3 DNA sequence: TGTGCCAGCAGAAGACAGGGGAACACCGGGGAGCTGTTTTTT. The encoded protein is CASRRQGNTGELFF. The gene calls are TRBV28 and TRBJ2-2; TRBD1 agrees at 7 bases. Trimming at V came to 6 bases and at J to 1 base, leaving 2 bases not matched to a gene. There are 14 residues in the CDR3. Germline CDR1 is MDHEN and CDR2 is SYDVKM.

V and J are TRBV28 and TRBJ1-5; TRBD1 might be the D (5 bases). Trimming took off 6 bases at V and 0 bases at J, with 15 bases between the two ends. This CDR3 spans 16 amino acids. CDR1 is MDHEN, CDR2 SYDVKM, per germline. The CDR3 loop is CASSPKRGHSNQPQHF. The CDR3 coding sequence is TGTGCCAGCAGCCCCAAGCGGGGCCATAGCAATCAGCCCCAGCATTTT. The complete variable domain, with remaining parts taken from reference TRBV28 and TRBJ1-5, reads DVKVTQSSRYLVKRTGEKVFLECVQDMDHENMFWYRQDPGLGLRLIYFSYDVKMKEKGDIPEGYSVSREKKERFSLILESASTNQTSMYLCASSPKRGHSNQPQHFGDGTRLSIL.

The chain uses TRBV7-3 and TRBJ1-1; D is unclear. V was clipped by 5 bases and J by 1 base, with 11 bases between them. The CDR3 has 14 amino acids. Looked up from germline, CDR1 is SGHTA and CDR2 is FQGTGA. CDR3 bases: TGTGCCAGCAGCCCCCCGGGTCGGAACACTGAAGCTTTCTTT. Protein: CASSPPGRNTEAFF.

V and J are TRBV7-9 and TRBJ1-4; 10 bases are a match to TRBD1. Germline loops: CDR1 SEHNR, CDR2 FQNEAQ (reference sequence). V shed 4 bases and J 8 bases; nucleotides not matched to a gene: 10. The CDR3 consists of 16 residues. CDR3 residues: CASSSLMDRGAEKLFF. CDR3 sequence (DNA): TGTGCCAGCAGCTCACTCATGGACAGGGGGGCCGAAAAACTGTTTTTT.

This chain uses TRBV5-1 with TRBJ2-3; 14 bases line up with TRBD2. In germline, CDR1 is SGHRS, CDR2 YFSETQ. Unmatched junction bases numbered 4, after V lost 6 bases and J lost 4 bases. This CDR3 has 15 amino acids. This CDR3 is CASKTSGGASDTQYF. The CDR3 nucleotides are TGCGCCAGCAAGACTAGCGGGGGGGCCTCAGATACGCAGTATTTT.

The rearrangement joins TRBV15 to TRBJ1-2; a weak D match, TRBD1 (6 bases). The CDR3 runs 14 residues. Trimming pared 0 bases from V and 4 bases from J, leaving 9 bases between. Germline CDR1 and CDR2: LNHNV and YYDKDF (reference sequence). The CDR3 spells CATSREIGGYGYTF. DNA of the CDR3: TGTGCCACCAGCAGAGAAATAGGGGGCTATGGCTACACCTTC.

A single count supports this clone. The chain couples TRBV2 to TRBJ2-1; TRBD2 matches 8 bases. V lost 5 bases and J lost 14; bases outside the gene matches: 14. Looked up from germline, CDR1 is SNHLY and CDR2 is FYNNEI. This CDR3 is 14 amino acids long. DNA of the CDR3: TGTGCCAGCAGTCTTAGCGGGATCGGGCCGTGGGAGTTCTTC. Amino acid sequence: CASSLSGIGPWEFF.

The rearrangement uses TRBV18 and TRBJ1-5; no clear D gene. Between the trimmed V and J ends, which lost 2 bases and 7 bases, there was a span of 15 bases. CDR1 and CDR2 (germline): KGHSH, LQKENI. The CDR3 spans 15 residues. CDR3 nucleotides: TGTGCCAGCTCACCAGAGGGAGGGATCGGGCAGCCCCAGCATTTT. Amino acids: CASSPEGGIGQPQHF.

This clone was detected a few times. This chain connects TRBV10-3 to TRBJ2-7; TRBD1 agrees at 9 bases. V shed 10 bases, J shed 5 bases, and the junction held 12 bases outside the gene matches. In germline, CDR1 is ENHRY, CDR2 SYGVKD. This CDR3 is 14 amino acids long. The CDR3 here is CATYRDRAVHEQYF. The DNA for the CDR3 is TGTGCCACGTACCGGGACAGGGCGGTCCACGAGCAGTACTTC.

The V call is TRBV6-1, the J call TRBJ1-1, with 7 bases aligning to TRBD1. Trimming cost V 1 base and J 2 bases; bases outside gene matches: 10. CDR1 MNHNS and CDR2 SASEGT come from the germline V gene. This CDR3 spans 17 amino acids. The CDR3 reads CASSEVGRRQGNTEAFF. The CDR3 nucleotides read TGTGCCAGCAGTGAAGTAGGCCGGCGACAGGGCAACACTGAAGCTTTCTTT.

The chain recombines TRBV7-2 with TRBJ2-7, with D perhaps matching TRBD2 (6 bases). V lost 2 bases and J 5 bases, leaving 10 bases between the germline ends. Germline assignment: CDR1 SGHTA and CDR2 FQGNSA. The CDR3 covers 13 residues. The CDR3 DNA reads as TGTGCCAGCAGCTTAAAGTGGGGGGACGAGCAGTACTTC. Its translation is CASSLKWGDEQYF.

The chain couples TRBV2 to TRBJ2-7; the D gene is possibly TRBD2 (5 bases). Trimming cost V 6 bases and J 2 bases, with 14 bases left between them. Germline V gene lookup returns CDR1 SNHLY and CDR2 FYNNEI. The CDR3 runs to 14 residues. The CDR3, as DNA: TGTGCCAGCAGGTCCCAGCGGTTCCCCTACGAGCAGTACTTC. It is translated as CASRSQRFPYEQYF.

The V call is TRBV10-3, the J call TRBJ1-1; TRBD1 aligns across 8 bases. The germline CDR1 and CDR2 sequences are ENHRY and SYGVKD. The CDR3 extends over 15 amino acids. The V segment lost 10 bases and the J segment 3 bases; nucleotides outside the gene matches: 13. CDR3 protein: CATHRDRGLDTEAFF. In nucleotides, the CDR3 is TGTGCCACCCATCGCGACAGGGGTCTTGACACTGAAGCTTTCTTT.

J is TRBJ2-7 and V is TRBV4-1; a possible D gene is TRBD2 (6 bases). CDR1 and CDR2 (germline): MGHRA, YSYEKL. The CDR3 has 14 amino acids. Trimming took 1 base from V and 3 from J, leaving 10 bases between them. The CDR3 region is CASSQVGGDYEQYF. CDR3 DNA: TGCGCCAGCAGCCAAGTTGGCGGGGACTACGAGCAGTACTTC.

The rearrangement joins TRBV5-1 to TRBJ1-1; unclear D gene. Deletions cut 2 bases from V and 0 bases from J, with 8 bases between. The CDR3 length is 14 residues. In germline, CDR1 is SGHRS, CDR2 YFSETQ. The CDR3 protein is CASSLAPMNTEAFF. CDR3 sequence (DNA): TGCGCCAGCAGCTTAGCACCTATGAACACTGAAGCTTTCTTT. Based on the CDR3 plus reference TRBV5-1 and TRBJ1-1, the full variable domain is KAGVTQTPRYLIKTRGQQVTLSCSPISGHRSVSWYQQTPGQGLQFLFEYFSETQRNKGNFPGRFSGRQFSNSRSEMNVSTLELGDSALYLCASSLAPMNTEAFFGQGTRLTVV.

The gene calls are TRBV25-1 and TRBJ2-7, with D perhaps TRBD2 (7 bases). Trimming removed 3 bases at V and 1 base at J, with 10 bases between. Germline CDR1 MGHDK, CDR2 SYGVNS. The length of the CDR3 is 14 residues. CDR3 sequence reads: CASSEGGPSYEQYF. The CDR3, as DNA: TGTGCCAGCAGTGAGGGGGGGCCTTCCTACGAGCAGTACTTC.